This T cell receptor (beta chain) was retrieved from a study of monozygotic twins with cystic fibrosis. Study-wide background: Library input was approximately 3.1 micrograms of fragmented DNA, with about 15 PCR cycles.

Overall study findings and caveats: Nucleotide-identical clonotype sharing was significantly higher within monozygotic CF twin pairs than between unrelated CF individuals. The repertoire was suggested to be naive-dominated, clonality median around 0.01. V usage most resembled the co-twin in 13 of 16 pairs.

As regards this clone: Its antigen remains unknown.

Assay used: immunoSEQ multiplex PCR; TCRdb lists only in-frame clones, some missing. The repertoire holds 15,000 to 20,000 clones, with about 89% as singletons. The CDR3 has 11 amino acids. The V end was cut by 4 bases, the J end by 1 base, with 4 bases between. Germline V gene lookup returns CDR1 SQVTM and CDR2 ANQGSEA. V usage is TRBV29-1 and J usage is TRBJ1-1; D unclear. The clonotype comes from a girl aged 2 to 9 with cystic fibrosis. Sequenced sample: blood. CDR3 residues: CSVGTNTEAFF. The CDR3 coding sequence is TGCAGCGTTGGAACGAACACTGAAGCTTTCTTT.